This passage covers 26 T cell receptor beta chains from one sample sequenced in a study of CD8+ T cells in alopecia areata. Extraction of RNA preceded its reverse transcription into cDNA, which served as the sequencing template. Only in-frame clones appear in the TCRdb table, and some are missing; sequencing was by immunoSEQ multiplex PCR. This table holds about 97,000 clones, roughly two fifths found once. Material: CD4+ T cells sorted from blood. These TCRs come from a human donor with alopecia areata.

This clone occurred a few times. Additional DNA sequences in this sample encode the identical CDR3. In DNA, the CDR3 is TGTGCCAGTAGTATAGAGGCGGGGGTCTACAATGAGCAGTTCTTC. This sequence encodes CASSIEAGVYNEQFF. The J gene is TRBJ2-1, the V gene TRBV19; 7 positions match TRBD2. This CDR3 region has 15 residues. In germline, CDR1 is LNHDA, CDR2 SQIVND (reference sequence). Germline trimming cut 0 bases from V and 3 bases from J; bases unmatched to any gene: 2.

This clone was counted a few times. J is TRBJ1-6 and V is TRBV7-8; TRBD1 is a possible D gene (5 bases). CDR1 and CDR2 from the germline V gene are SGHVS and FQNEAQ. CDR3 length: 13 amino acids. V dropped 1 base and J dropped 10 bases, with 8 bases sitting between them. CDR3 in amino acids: CASSLGWDSPLHF. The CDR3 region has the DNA TGTGCCAGCAGCTTAGGATGGGACTCACCCCTCCACTTT.

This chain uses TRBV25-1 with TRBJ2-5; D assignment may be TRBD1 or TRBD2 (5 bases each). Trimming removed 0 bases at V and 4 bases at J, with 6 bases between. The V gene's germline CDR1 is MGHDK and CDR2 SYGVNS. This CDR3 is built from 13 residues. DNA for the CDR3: TGTGCCAGCAGTGAATATGGGGGAGAGACCCAGTACTTC. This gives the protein CASSEYGGETQYF.

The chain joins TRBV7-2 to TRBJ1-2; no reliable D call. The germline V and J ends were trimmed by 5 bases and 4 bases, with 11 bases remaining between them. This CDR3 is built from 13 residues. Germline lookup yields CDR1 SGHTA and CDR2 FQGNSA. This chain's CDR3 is CASSATRTYGYTF. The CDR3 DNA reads TGTGCCAGCAGCGCCACTCGGACCTATGGCTACACCTTC.

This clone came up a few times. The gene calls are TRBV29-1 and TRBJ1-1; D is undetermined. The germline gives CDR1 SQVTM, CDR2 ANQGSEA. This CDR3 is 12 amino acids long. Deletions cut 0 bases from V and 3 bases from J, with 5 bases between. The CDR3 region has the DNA TGCAGCGTTGAAGAACAGTACACTGAAGCTTTCTTT. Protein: CSVEEQYTEAFF.

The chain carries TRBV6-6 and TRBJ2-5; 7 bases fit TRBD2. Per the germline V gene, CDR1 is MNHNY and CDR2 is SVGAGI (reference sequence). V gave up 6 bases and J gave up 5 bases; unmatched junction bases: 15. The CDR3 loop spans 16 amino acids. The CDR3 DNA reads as TGTGCCAGCAGCCTACTCCCGACTAGCTCCTGGGAGACCCAGTACTTC. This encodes CASSLLPTSSWETQYF.

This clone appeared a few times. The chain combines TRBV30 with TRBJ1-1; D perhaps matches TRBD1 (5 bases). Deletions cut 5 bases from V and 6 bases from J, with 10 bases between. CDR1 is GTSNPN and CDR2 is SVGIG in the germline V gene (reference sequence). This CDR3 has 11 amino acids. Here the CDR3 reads CAWDQGSEAFF. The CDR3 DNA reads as TGTGCCTGGGATCAGGGATCTGAAGCTTTCTTT.

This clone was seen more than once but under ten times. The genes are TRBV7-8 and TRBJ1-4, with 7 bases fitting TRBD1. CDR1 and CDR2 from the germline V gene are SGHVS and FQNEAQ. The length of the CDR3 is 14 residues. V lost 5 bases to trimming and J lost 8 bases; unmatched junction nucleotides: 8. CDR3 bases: TGTGCCAGCAGCCAGACAGGGTATCCGGAAAAACTGTTTTTT. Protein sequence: CASSQTGYPEKLFF.

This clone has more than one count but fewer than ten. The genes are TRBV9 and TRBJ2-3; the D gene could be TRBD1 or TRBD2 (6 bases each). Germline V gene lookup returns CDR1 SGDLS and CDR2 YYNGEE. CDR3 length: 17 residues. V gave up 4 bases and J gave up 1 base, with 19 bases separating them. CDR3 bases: TGTGCCAGCAGCCTCCGTGTGGGGGGCCAGGGCACAGATACGCAGTATTTT. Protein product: CASSLRVGGQGTDTQYF.

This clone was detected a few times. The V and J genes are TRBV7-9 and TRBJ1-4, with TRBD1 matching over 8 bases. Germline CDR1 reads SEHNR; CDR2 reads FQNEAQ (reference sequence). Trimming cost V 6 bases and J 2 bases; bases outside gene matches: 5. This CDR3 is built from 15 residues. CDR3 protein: CASRQTGDTNEKLFF. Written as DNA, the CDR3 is TGTGCCAGCAGACAGACAGGGGACACTAATGAAAAACTGTTTTTT.

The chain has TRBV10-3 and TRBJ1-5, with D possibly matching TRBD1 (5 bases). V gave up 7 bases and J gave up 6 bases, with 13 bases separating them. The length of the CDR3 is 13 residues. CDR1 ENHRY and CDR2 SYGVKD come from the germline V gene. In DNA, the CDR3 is TGTGCCATCAAAGGGGAACAAGGTCAGCCCCAGCATTTT. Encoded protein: CAIKGEQGQPQHF.

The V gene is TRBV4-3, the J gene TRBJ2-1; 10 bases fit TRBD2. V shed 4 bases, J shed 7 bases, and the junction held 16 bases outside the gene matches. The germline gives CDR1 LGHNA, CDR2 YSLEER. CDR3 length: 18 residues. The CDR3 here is CASSRSAFSGGAYNEQFF. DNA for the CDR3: TGCGCCAGCAGCCGGTCGGCATTCAGCGGGGGGGCGTATAATGAGCAGTTCTTC.

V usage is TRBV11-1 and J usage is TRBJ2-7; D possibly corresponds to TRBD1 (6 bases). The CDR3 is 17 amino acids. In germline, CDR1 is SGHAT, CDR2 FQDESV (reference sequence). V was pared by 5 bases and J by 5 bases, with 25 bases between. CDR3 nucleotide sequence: TGTGCCAGCAGCCTAAGGTTGTCGCAGGGGATCATCGACGAGCAGTACTTC. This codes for CASSLRLSQGIIDEQYF.

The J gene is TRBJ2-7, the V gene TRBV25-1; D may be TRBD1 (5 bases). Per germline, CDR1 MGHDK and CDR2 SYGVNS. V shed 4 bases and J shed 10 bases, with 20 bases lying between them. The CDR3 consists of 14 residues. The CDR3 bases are TGTGCCAGCAGTGGCTACGCAGGGCTGGCAGTACAGTACTTC. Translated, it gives CASSGYAGLAVQYF.

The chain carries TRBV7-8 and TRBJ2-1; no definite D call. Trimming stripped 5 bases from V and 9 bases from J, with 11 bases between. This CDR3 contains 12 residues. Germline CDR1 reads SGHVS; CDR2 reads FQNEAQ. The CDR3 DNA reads TGTGCCAGCAGCCCTTGGGTGGGTGAGCAGTTCTTC. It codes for CASSPWVGEQFF.

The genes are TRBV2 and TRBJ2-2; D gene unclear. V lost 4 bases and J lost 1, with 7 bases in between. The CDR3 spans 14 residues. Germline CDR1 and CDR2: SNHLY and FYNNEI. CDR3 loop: CASSVERNTGELFF. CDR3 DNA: TGTGCCAGCAGTGTGGAGAGGAACACCGGGGAGCTGTTTTTT.

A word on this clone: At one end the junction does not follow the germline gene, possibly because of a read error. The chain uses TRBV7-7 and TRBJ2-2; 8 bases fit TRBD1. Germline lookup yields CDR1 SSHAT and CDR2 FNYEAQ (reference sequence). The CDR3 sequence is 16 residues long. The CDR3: CASSATGTGNTGELFF. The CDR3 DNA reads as TGTGCTAGCAGCGCAACCGGGACAGGGAACACCGGGGAGCTGTTTTTT.

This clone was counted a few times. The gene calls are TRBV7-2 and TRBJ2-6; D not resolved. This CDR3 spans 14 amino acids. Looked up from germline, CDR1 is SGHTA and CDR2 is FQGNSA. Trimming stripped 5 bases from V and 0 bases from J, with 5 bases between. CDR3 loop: CASSKDSGANVLTF. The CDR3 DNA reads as TGTGCCAGCAGCAAAGACTCTGGGGCCAACGTCCTGACTTTC.

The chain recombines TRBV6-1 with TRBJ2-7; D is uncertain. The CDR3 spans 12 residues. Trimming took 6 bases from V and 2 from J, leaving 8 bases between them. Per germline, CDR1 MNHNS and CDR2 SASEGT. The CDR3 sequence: CASRTLAYEQYF. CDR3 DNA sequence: TGTGCCAGCAGAACCCTGGCCTACGAGCAGTACTTC.

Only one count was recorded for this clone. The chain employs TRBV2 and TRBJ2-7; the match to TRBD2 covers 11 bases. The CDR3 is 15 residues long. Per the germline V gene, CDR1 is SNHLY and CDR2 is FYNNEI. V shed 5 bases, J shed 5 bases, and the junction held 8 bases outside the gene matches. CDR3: CASSLTSGSSHEQYF. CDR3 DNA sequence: TGTGCCAGCAGTTTAACTAGCGGGAGTTCTCACGAGCAGTACTTC.

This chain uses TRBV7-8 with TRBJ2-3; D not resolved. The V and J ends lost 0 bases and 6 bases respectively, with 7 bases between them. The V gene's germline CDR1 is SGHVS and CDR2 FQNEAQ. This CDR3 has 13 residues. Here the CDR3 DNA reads TGTGCCAGCAGCTTAGCTGCCTTGGATACGCAGTATTTT. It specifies CASSLAALDTQYF.

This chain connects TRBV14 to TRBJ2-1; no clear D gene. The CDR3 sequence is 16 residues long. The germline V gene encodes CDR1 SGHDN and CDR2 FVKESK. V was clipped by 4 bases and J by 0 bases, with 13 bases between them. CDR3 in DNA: TGTGCCAGCAGCCTTCTGGACCGAGGCTCCTACAATGAGCAGTTCTTC. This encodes CASSLLDRGSYNEQFF.

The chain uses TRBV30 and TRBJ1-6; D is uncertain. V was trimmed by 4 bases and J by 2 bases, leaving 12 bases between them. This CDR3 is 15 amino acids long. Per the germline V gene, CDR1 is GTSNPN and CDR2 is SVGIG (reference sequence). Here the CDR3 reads CAWTRSVPYNSPLHF. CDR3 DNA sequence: TGTGCCTGGACCCGATCGGTCCCCTATAATTCACCCCTCCACTTT.

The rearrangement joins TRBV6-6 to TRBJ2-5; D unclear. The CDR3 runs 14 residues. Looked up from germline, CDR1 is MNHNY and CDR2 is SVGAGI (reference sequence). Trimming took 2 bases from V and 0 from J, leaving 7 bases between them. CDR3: CASSYGQDQETQYF. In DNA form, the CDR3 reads TGTGCCAGCAGTTACGGCCAGGACCAAGAGACCCAGTACTTC.

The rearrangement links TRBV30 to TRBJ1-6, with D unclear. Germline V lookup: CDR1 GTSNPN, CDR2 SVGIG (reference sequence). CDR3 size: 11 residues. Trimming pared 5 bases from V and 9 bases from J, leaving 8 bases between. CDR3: CAWERSSPLHF. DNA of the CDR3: TGTGCCTGGGAGCGGAGTTCACCCCTCCACTTT.

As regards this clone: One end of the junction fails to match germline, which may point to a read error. CDR3 amino acids: CACRDRATDTQYF. CDR3 bases: TGCGCCTGCAGGGACAGAGCCACAGATACGCAGTATTTT. The V and J genes are TRBV5-1 and TRBJ2-3; 7 bases agree with TRBD1. Germline V gene data show CDR1 as SGHRS and CDR2 as YFSETQ. The CDR3 is 13 residues long.